A selection of T cell receptor beta chains follows, all from one sample in a study of T cells in Graves' hyperthyroidism and ophthalmopathy. MiXCR was run by TCRdb on the multiplex PCR reads, yielding one entry per CDR3 protein. Among about 180,000 distinct CDR3 sequences, approximately 17% were seen once, and the ten largest hold about 31%. The sample was blood. The receptors shown here come from a woman between 45 and 65 years old with Graves' hyperthyroidism. CDR3s include the opening cysteine and the closing phenylalanine or tryptophan. Each record gives: CDR3 DNA, CDR3 protein, clone size, V gene, D gene, J gene. A D gene is named only where the DNA matches it firmly. Not all rows give a size; the values are once, few, many and, for expanded clones, a class.

CDR3 DNA: TGTGCCAGCAGAATACAGGGGGTTAACACCGGGGAGCTGTTTTTT
CDR3 protein: CASRIQGVNTGELFF
clone size: many
V gene: TRBV2
D gene: TRBD1
J gene: TRBJ2-2

CDR3 DNA: TGCGCCAGCAGCTTGAGGGACCCAAGGGACTCCGAGCAGTACTTC
CDR3 protein: CASSLRDPRDSEQYF
clone size: many
V gene: TRBV5-1
D gene: NA
J gene: TRBJ2-7

CDR3 DNA: TGCAGTGCTAGAGATTCCCATAGACAGGCGAATTCACCCCTCCACTTT
CDR3 protein: CSARDSHRQANSPLHF
clone size: NA
V gene: TRBV20-1
D gene: NA
J gene: TRBJ1-6

CDR3 DNA: TGTGCCTGGAGTGTGAAGGCTATGAACACTGAAGCTTTCTTT
CDR3 protein: CAWSVKAMNTEAFF
clone size: NA
V gene: TRBV30
D gene: NA
J gene: TRBJ1-1

CDR3 DNA: TGTGCCAGCAGCTTAACAGGGGGCCTCCTTGGGACCGGGGAGCTGTTTTTT
CDR3 protein: CASSLTGGLLGTGELFF
clone size: many
V gene: TRBV7-2
D gene: TRBD1
J gene: TRBJ2-2

CDR3 DNA: TGTGCCACAGGACAGGGAGGGGAGACCCAGTACTTC
CDR3 protein: CATGQGGETQYF
clone size: many
V gene: TRBV10-3
D gene: NA
J gene: TRBJ2-5

CDR3 DNA: TGTGCCAGCAGTTTACCCACTAGCGGGGGCGGGGAGCTGTTTTTT
CDR3 protein: CASSLPTSGGGELFF
clone size: many
V gene: TRBV28
D gene: TRBD2
J gene: TRBJ2-2

CDR3 DNA: TGCGCCAGCAGCAACGGCGGCGGGGGTATTGATACGCAGTATTTT
CDR3 protein: CASSNGGGGIDTQYF
clone size: NA
V gene: TRBV4-3
D gene: TRBD2
J gene: TRBJ2-3

CDR3 DNA: TGTGCCAGCAGCGTTGGGACAGGGAATCAGCCCCAGCATTTT
CDR3 protein: CASSVGTGNQPQHF
clone size: many
V gene: TRBV9
D gene: TRBD1
J gene: TRBJ1-5

CDR3 DNA: TGTGCCAGCAGCCGCACAGGGTGGAAGGAAAAACTGTTTTTT
CDR3 protein: CASSRTGWKEKLFF
clone size: many
V gene: TRBV7-9
D gene: NA
J gene: TRBJ1-4

CDR3 DNA: TGTGCCAGCTCACGACAGGGGCCCCAGGGTACGCAGTATTTT
CDR3 protein: CASSRQGPQGTQYF
clone size: many
V gene: TRBV18
D gene: TRBD1
J gene: TRBJ2-3

CDR3 DNA: TGTGCCAGCAGCCGACCAGGAGCCCTACCCGGAGATACGCAGTATTTT
CDR3 protein: CASSRPGALPGDTQYF
clone size: many
V gene: TRBV7-9
D gene: NA
J gene: TRBJ2-3

CDR3 DNA: TGCAGTGCTAGAACCAGCACAGGCTCCTTGTACAATGAGCAGTTCTTC
CDR3 protein: CSARTSTGSLYNEQFF
clone size: NA
V gene: TRBV20-1
D gene: NA
J gene: TRBJ2-1

CDR3 DNA: TGTGCCAGCAGTTACTCGACCAGGAGCACTGAAGCTTTCTTT
CDR3 protein: CASSYSTRSTEAFF
clone size: many
V gene: TRBV6-5
D gene: NA
J gene: TRBJ1-1